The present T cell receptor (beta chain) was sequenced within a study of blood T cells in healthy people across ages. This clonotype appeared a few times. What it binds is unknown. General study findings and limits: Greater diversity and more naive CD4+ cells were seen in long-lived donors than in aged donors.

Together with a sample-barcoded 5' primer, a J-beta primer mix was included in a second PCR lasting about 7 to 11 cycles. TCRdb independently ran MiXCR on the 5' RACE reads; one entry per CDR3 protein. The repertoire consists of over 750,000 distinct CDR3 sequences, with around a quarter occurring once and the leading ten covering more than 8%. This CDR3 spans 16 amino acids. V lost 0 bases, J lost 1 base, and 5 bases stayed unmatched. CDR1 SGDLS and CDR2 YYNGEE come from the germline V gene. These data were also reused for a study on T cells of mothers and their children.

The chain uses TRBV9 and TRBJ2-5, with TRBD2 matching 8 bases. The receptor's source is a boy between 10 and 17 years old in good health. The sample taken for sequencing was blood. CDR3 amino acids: CASSVGTGGLQETQYF. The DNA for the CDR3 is TGTGCCAGCAGCGTAGGTACGGGAGGGCTCCAAGAGACCCAGTACTTC. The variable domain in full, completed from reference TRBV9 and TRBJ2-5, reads DSGVTQTPKHLITATGQRVTLRCSPRSGDLSVYWYQQSLDQGLQFLIQYYNGEERAKGNILERFSAQQFPDLHSELNLSSLELGDSALYFCASSVGTGGLQETQYFGPGTRLLVL.